The present entry profiles one TCR beta chain with its context. This record belongs to a study of T cell changes during pregnancy in multiple sclerosis. Using immunoSEQ multiplex PCR, the repertoire was profiled, and TCRdb retains in-frame clones only, with some absent. The sample holds about 11,000 clones, around 89% seen once. CDR1 is MNHNY, CDR2 SVGAGI, per germline (reference sequence). Trimming shortened V by 7 bases and J by 6 bases, and 12 bases separated the two germline ends. CDR3 length equals 12 residues. Sequencing used CD8+ T cells from peripheral blood mononuclear cells, obtained in the first trimester of pregnancy. This clonotype originated in a female donor in good health, enrolled as a control in a pregnancy study. This rearrangement joins TRBV6-6 to TRBJ1-1, with no clear D. CDR3 protein: CASTRSGSEAFF. CDR3 bases: TGTGCCAGCACCCGAAGCGGTTCTGAAGCTTTCTTT.